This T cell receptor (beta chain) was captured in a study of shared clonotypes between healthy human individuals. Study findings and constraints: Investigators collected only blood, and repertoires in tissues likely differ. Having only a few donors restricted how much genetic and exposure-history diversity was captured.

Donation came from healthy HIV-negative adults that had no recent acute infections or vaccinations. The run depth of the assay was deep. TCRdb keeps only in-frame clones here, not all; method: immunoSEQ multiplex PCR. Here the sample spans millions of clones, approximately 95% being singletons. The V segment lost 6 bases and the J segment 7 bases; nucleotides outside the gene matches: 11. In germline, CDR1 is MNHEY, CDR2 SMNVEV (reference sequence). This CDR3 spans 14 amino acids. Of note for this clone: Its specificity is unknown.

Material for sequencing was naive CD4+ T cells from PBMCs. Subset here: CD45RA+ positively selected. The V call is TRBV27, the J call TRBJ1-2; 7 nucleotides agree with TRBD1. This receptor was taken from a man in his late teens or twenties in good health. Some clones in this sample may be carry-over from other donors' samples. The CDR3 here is CASSRAGTESGYTF. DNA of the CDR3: TGTGCCAGCAGCCGGGCCGGGACAGAGAGTGGCTACACCTTC.